The rows below give T cell receptor beta chains drawn from one sample of a study of CD8+ T cells in alopecia areata. Produced via immunoSEQ multiplex PCR; TCRdb's table is partial and in-frame only. Of 150,000 or so clones listed, around 47% are singletons. Sequencing was carried out using CD4+ T cells sorted from blood. The receptors stem from a human donor with alopecia areata. Both conserved end residues are trimmed from each CDR3.

cdr3_aa,cdr3_length,j_call,v_call
ASSGTGPYEQY,11,TRBJ2-7,TRBV19
AWSVLAGIGYEQY,13,TRBJ2-7,TRBV30
ASSSGPGPYEQY,12,TRBJ2-7,TRBV11-1
SVEKGSLNTEAF,12,TRBJ1-1,TRBV29-1
SVGWGQGFPSAQY,13,TRBJ2-5,TRBV29-1
AWSVLTGGTEAF,12,TRBJ1-1,TRBV30
ASSGVGLGAF,10,TRBJ1-1,TRBV18
SVPFGGMNTEAF,12,TRBJ1-1,TRBV29-1
ASSLSSTDTQY,11,TRBJ2-3,TRBV7-9
ASSLGVNEQF,10,TRBJ2-1,TRBV2
ASSESRGSSYEQY,13,TRBJ2-7,TRBV25-1
ASSLERSGTQY,11,TRBJ2-3,TRBV5-1
ASSLGDTWYGYT,12,TRBJ1-2,TRBV19
ASSLATGDEQF,11,TRBJ2-1,TRBV7-9
ASSPAIWSGRPYEQY,15,TRBJ2-7,TRBV5-1